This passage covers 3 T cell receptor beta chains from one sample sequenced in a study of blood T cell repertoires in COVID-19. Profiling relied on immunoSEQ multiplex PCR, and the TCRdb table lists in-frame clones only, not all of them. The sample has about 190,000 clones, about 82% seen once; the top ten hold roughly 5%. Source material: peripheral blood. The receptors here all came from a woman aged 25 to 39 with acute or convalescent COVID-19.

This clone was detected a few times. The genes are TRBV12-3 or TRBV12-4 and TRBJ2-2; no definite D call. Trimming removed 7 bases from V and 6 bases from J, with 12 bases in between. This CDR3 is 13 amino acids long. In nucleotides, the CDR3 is TGTGCCAGCACCTCGCAGATCGCCGGGGAGCTGTTTTTT. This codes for CASTSQIAGELFF.

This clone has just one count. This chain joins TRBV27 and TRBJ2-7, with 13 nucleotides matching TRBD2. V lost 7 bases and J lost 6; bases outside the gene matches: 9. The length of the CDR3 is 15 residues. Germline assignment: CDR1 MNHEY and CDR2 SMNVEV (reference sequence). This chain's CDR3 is CASKIGGLAGREQYF. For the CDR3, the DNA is TGTGCCAGCAAAATAGGGGGACTAGCGGGGCGCGAGCAGTACTTC.

This chain's CDR3 is CASSRRQGAGGELFF. As DNA, the CDR3 is TGCGCCAGCAGCCGACGACAGGGAGCCGGCGGGGAGCTGTTTTTT. V and J are TRBV5-1 and TRBJ2-2, with 7 bases lining up with TRBD1. The CDR3 has 15 residues. Trimming at V came to 4 bases and at J to 7 bases, leaving 10 bases not matched to a gene. From germline, CDR1 is SGHRS and CDR2 YFSETQ.